These 9 T cell receptor beta chains share one sample of origin, sequenced in a study of Ad26.COV2.S vaccination and SARS-CoV-2 variants. Some clones are missing from TCRdb's copy, which holds only in-frame ones; the method was immunoSEQ multiplex PCR. The table includes roughly 140,000 clones, roughly 85% detected once. The sample in question was peripheral blood, obtained after recovery from COVID-19. These TCRs come from a human donor who had recovered from COVID-19.

The chain joins TRBV3-1 (or the pseudogene TRBV3-2) to TRBJ2-1, with 15 bases lining up with TRBD2. The J segment lost 4 bases and the V segment lost 8 bases, leaving 6 bases of the junction unmatched. This CDR3 region has 16 residues. CDR1 and CDR2 (germline): LGHDT, YNNKEL (reference sequence). The CDR3 here is CASESGTSGRYNEQFF. As DNA, the CDR3 is TGTGCCAGCGAGTCCGGGACTAGCGGGAGGTACAATGAGCAGTTCTTC.

V is TRBV2 and J is TRBJ2-7, with D unclear. The germline V and J ends were trimmed by 3 bases and 2 bases, with 8 bases remaining between them. CDR1 and CDR2 from the germline V gene are SNHLY and FYNNEI. This CDR3 is built from 13 residues. Written as DNA, the CDR3 is TGTGCCAGCAGTGAGGGCCCTGCCTACGAGCAGTACTTC. Protein product: CASSEGPAYEQYF.

The V and J genes are TRBV6-5 and TRBJ2-2, with D maybe TRBD2 (5 bases). Deletions cut 4 bases from V and 7 bases from J, with 13 bases between. CDR3 size: 14 residues. The germline CDR1 and CDR2 sequences are MNHEY and SVGAGI. The CDR3 reads CASSWGLGSGELFF. The CDR3 nucleotides read TGTGCCAGCAGTTGGGGTTTGGGGAGCGGGGAGCTGTTTTTT.

The CDR3 protein is CAWSNGGPNQPQHF. Here the CDR3 DNA reads TGTGCCTGGAGTAACGGGGGCCCTAATCAGCCCCAGCATTTT. The chain has TRBV30 and TRBJ1-5; tentatively, D is TRBD1 (6 bases). CDR3 length: 14 residues. V was clipped by 2 bases and J by 4 bases, with 12 bases between them. Germline assignment: CDR1 GTSNPN and CDR2 SVGIG (reference sequence). The variable domain in full, completed from reference TRBV30 and TRBJ1-5, reads SQTIHQWPATLVQPVGSPLSLECTVEGTSNPNLYWYRQAAGRGLQLLFYSVGIGQISSEVPQNLSASRPQDRQFILSSKKLLLSDSGFYLCAWSNGGPNQPQHFGDGTRLSIL.

This rearrangement joins TRBV28 to TRBJ2-1, with D possibly matching TRBD2 (6 bases). The V gene's germline CDR1 is MDHEN and CDR2 SYDVKM. V was clipped by 10 bases and J by 3 bases, with 16 bases between them. The CDR3 sequence is 14 residues long. CDR3 sequence: CATYWRANYNEQFF. DNA of the CDR3: TGTGCCACCTACTGGAGGGCCAACTACAATGAGCAGTTCTTC.

This clone occurred a few times. The chain employs TRBV6-1 and TRBJ2-7; TRBD2 matches 8 bases. The CDR3 has 15 residues. V shed 3 bases, J shed 2 bases, and the junction held 6 bases outside the gene matches. The V gene's germline CDR1 is MNHNS and CDR2 SASEGT. This chain's CDR3 is CASSEPRGGTYEQYF. CDR3 sequence (DNA): TGTGCCAGCAGTGAGCCCCGGGGGGGAACCTACGAGCAGTACTTC.

This chain connects TRBV4-3 to TRBJ2-5; 12 nucleotides agree with TRBD2. With V trimmed by 4 bases and J by 4 bases, 7 bases remained unmatched. The CDR3 covers 16 residues. In germline, CDR1 is LGHNA, CDR2 YSLEER. CDR3 amino acids: CASSRELAGGGETQYF. The CDR3 nucleotides read TGCGCCAGCAGCCGCGAACTAGCGGGGGGCGGAGAGACCCAGTACTTC.

The chain employs TRBV11-2 and TRBJ2-7; D is undetermined. Per the germline V gene, CDR1 is SGHAT and CDR2 is FQNNGV. V lost 1 base, J lost 5 bases, and 12 bases lay in between. The CDR3 is 14 residues long. Here the CDR3 reads CASSLALPPHEQYF. In nucleotides, the CDR3 is TGTGCCAGCAGCTTAGCCCTACCACCCCACGAGCAGTACTTC.

This chain uses TRBV19 with TRBJ1-5, with 9 bases identical to TRBD1. The germline V gene has CDR1 LNHDA and CDR2 SQIVND (reference sequence). V shed 1 base, J shed 7 bases, and the junction held 5 bases outside the gene matches. CDR3 size: 15 residues. The CDR3, as DNA: TGTGCCAGTAGTATAGGCAGGACAGGGGAACAGCCCCAGCATTTT. Amino acids: CASSIGRTGEQPQHF.